This T cell receptor beta chain comes out of a study of blood T cell repertoires in COVID-19. Across the study: COVID-19 samples, acute and convalescent, were from the United States, Italy and Spain. PBMCs, B-cell-depleted T cells, or T cells were the source of the cDNA or gDNA that made up the material.

This clone was picked up one time. Under the authors' procedure: Estimation of nucleated cell counts relied on the amplification of reference gene primers. Method: immunoSEQ multiplex PCR; TCRdb's copy keeps in-frame clones and lacks some. V and J calls plus clone size are reproduced from that table; the DNA served to infer D and trimming. Seen here are a few hundred thousand clones, around 80% observed once, and the top ten hold more than 1.2%. Germline CDR1 reads SNHLY; CDR2 reads FYNNEI. The CDR3 length is 15 residues. V dropped 3 bases and J dropped 5 bases, with 15 bases sitting between them. This clonotype originated in a woman in her thirties or forties who had recovered from COVID-19. The sequenced material came from peripheral blood. The chain joins TRBV2 to TRBJ2-3, with D perhaps matching TRBD1 (5 bases). As DNA, the CDR3 is TGTGCCAGCAGTGAGGGTTTTGGGGCCATAGATACGCAGTATTTT. Translating it yields CASSEGFGAIDTQYF.